The TCR beta chain under discussion was sequenced for a study of a mutant IDH1 vaccine in newly diagnosed glioma. Study-wide context: The first vaccination came 4-6 weeks after radiotherapy alone, or with temozolomide cycles. Among treated patients, roughly 60% were male and around 40% female, and mean age was about 39 years.

The method was immunoSEQ multiplex PCR; TCRdb's version includes in-frame clones alone and lacks a portion of them. The repertoire holds tens of thousands of clones, with over 75% as singletons. J gave up 3 bases and V 3 bases, and 9 bases lay outside the gene matches. Germline CDR1 and CDR2: MDHEN and SYDVKM. This CDR3 region has 16 residues. This clone was seen only once. Its target is unknown. Time point described: week 5, during vaccination. It was 300 ug of mutant IDH1 20-mer peptide that made up each vaccine dose, given with topical imiquimod. The chain links TRBV28 to TRBJ1-2; 8 positions agree with TRBD1. The receptor comes from a woman aged 50 to 60 with glioma. The sequencing here drew on PBMCs, taken from a glioma patient whose treatment included an IDH1 peptide vaccine. As DNA, the CDR3 is TGTGCCAGCAGTTTGTCAGGACAGGGTCGGGACTATGGCTACACCTTC. Encoded protein: CASSLSGQGRDYGYTF.